These T cell receptor beta chains were read from a single sample in a study of blood T cell repertoires in COVID-19. The method was immunoSEQ multiplex PCR; TCRdb's version includes in-frame clones alone and lacks a portion of them. The sample holds about 20,000 clones, less than 85% seen once. The specimen sequenced was peripheral blood. The receptors derive from a man at least 80 years old with acute or convalescent COVID-19. The CDR3 runs from the conserved cysteine through the conserved F or W. D genes are given only for firm matches. Rows may omit the clone size; those that give it use once, few, many or a size class.

D gene,V gene,J gene,clone size,CDR3 protein,CDR3 DNA
TRBD2,TRBV10-1,TRBJ2-3,NA,CASSGQTSGVNTQYF,TGCGCCAGCAGTGGCCAAACTAGCGGCGTTAATACGCAGTATTTT
TRBD1,TRBV28,TRBJ1-6,few,CASRPDRGHKPLHF,TGTGCCAGCAGGCCAGACAGGGGCCACAAGCCCCTCCACTTT
TRBD2,TRBV5-1,TRBJ2-1,once,CASSQGLADEQFF,TGCGCCAGCAGCCAGGGACTAGCGGATGAGCAGTTCTTC
TRBD2,TRBV11-3,TRBJ2-1,few,CASSKASGSWEWQFF,TGTGCCAGCAGCAAGGCTAGCGGGAGTTGGGAATGGCAGTTCTTC
NA,TRBV7-2,TRBJ2-5,NA,CASSRTVGQETQYF,TGTGCCAGCTCTCGAACAGTCGGCCAAGAGACCCAGTACTTC
NA,TRBV29-1,TRBJ1-4,NA,CSVEGTSNEKLFF,TGCAGCGTTGAGGGCACCTCTAATGAAAAACTGTTTTTT
NA,TRBV15,TRBJ1-5,NA,CATSRDKGRTQPQHF,TGTGCCACCAGCAGAGATAAGGGGAGGACTCAGCCCCAGCATTTT
TRBD1,TRBV6-2/TRBV6-3,TRBJ1-5,NA,CASSYRGRMYQPQHF,TGTGCCAGCAGTTACAGGGGGCGAATGTATCAGCCCCAGCATTTT
NA,TRBV19,TRBJ1-5,NA,CASSVGTHQPQHF,TGTGCCAGTAGCGTAGGGACTCATCAGCCCCAGCATTTT
NA,TRBV15,TRBJ2-1,few,CATSSRRDSHYNEQFF,TGTGCCACCAGCTCGCGGAGGGACAGTCACTACAATGAGCAGTTCTTC
NA,TRBV20-1,TRBJ2-3,NA,CSANQGDTQYF,TGCAGTGCTAACCAGGGGGATACGCAGTATTTT
NA,TRBV25-1,TRBJ1-2,NA,CASSSRGDGYTF,TGTGCCAGCAGCTCCAGGGGAGATGGCTACACCTTC
TRBD2,TRBV19,TRBJ2-3,NA,CASSKGLAGLTDTQYF,TGTGCCAGTAGTAAGGGACTAGCGGGACTCACAGATACGCAGTATTTT
TRBD2,TRBV4-1,TRBJ2-5,once,CASSQVLAGRETQYF,TGCGCCAGCAGCCAAGTACTAGCGGGAAGGGAGACCCAGTACTTC
TRBD1,TRBV5-1,TRBJ2-5,NA,CASRRGREETQYF,TGCGCCAGCAGAAGGGGGCGAGAAGAGACCCAGTACTTC
TRBD2,TRBV14,TRBJ2-1,NA,CASSPRIGGASGTSYNEQFF,TGTGCCAGCAGCCCCCGGATTGGGGGGGCTAGCGGGACCTCCTACAATGAGCAGTTCTTC
NA,TRBV5-1,TRBJ1-2,once,CASSQGTNYGYTF,TGCGCCAGCTCACAGGGAACTAACTATGGCTACACCTTC
NA,TRBV12-3/TRBV12-4,TRBJ1-1,few,CASSLSGVPEAFF,TGTGCCAGCAGTTTATCGGGGGTCCCTGAAGCTTTCTTT
NA,TRBV5-1,TRBJ1-3,NA,CASSSEGSIYF,TGCGCCAGCAGTTCGGAGGGGTCCATATATTTT
TRBD1,TRBV19,TRBJ2-1,NA,CASSETGSRGEQFF,TGTGCCAGTAGTGAGACAGGGTCCCGGGGTGAGCAGTTCTTC
NA,TRBV13,TRBJ1-6,once,CASSLLSRDNSPLHF,TGTGCCAGCAGCCTCCTGTCCAGGGATAATTCACCCCTCCACTTT
TRBD1,TRBV14,TRBJ2-6,few,CASSPGTGRGGTGANVLTF,TGTGCCAGCAGTCCCGGGACAGGACGGGGCGGGACTGGGGCCAACGTCCTGACTTTC
TRBD1,TRBV4-1,TRBJ1-4,NA,CASKRQGNEKLFF,TGCGCCAGCAAGAGACAGGGTAATGAAAAACTGTTTTTT
NA,TRBV11-2,TRBJ2-1,NA,CASSPRRLVNEQFF,TGTGCCAGCAGCCCCCGACGACTAGTAAATGAGCAGTTCTTC
NA,TRBV19,TRBJ1-6,NA,CASTVRGSSYNSPLHF,TGTGCCAGTACAGTGAGGGGGAGCTCCTATAATTCACCCCTCCACTTT
TRBD1,TRBV7-9,TRBJ1-4,NA,CASSSTGGFEKLFF,TGTGCCAGCAGCTCGACAGGGGGTTTTGAAAAACTGTTTTTT
NA,TRBV6-5,TRBJ1-6,NA,CASSTGAALHF,TGTGCCAGCAGTACTGGAGCGGCCCTCCACTTT
NA,TRBV30,TRBJ2-7,few,CAWSVQGREQYF,TGTGCCTGGAGTGTACAGGGAAGGGAGCAGTACTTC
NA,TRBV30,TRBJ1-6,NA,CAWSLQDSPLHF,TGTGCCTGGAGTTTACAGGATTCACCCCTCCACTTT